This T cell receptor beta chain was profiled in a study of blood T cell repertoires in COVID-19. Sequenced by immunoSEQ multiplex PCR; TCRdb stores in-frame clones only, minus some. Of more than 250,000 clones in the sample, 80% to 90% were seen once. The CDR3 runs 17 residues. V was cut by 0 bases and J by 5 bases, with 16 bases left in between. Germline CDR1 LNHNV, CDR2 YYDKDF (reference sequence). All enrollees were about 18 to 89 years old and from around 25 US areas. Cohorts were determined from participant-reported clinical history. This clone came up a few times. V gene TRBV15 combines with J gene TRBJ2-2; weak D call: TRBD1 (5 bases). The sequencing input was PBMCs or T cells enriched from blood (not recorded which). This receptor was taken from a man aged 30-40 years who had recovered from COVID-19. CDR3 sequence: CATSRDYEGVKTGELFF. The CDR3 DNA sequence: TGTGCCACCAGCAGAGATTACGAAGGGGTCAAAACCGGGGAGCTGTTTTTT.